This T cell receptor (beta chain) was obtained from a study of blood T cell repertoires in COVID-19. Assay: immunoSEQ multiplex PCR; the TCRdb copy retains only in-frame clones and omits some. The sample carries 240,000 or so clones, 70% to 85% recorded once. This clone occurred once. The V gene lost 3 bases and the J gene lost 11 bases, with 14 bases spanning the gap. Germline V gene lookup returns CDR1 LNHDA and CDR2 SQIVND (reference sequence). The CDR3 is 12 amino acids. The specimen was peripheral blood. V gene TRBV19 combines with J gene TRBJ2-7; perhaps TRBD1 as D (5 bases). The TCR comes from a woman aged 80 or over with acute or convalescent COVID-19. CDR3 residues: CASSMPRALKYF. CDR3 coding DNA: TGTGCCAGTAGTATGCCCAGGGCCTTGAAGTACTTC.